The following is a TCR beta chain sequence with its context. Its antigen is currently unknown. CDR1 SGHNT and CDR2 YENEEA come from the germline V gene. The V gene lost 2 bases and the J gene lost 2 bases, with 7 bases spanning the gap. The CDR3 length is 15 residues. Sequencing was performed with immunoSEQ multiplex PCR; in TCRdb, only in-frame clones are kept and a portion is missing. The sample includes 37,000 or so clones, about 82% of them seen just once. This specimen comes from a study of OX40 agonist ivuxolimab in advanced cancers. Study in general: Partial responses were achieved by three patients: one hepatocellular carcinoma, two cutaneous melanoma. Regarding the study as a whole: At 0.1 to 3.0 mg/kg, CD4+ and CD8+ blood T cells expanded clonally by week 6. Compared with others, partial responders at 0.1-3.0 mg/kg displayed clonal expansion among the lowest.

Individuals having autoimmune disease history or systemic immunosuppression were not enrolled. The TCR was taken from an adult with an advanced solid tumor such as melanoma, head and neck, liver or kidney cancer. The sequenced sample was CD4+ or CD8+ T cells sorted from blood, obtained in a trial of the OX40 agonist ivuxolimab. The gene calls are TRBV11-3 and TRBJ2-6; D perhaps matches TRBD1 (5 bases). CDR3 in DNA: TGTGCCAGCAGCTTAAGGGGAACTGGGGCCAACGTCCTGACTTTC. It translates to CASSLRGTGANVLTF.